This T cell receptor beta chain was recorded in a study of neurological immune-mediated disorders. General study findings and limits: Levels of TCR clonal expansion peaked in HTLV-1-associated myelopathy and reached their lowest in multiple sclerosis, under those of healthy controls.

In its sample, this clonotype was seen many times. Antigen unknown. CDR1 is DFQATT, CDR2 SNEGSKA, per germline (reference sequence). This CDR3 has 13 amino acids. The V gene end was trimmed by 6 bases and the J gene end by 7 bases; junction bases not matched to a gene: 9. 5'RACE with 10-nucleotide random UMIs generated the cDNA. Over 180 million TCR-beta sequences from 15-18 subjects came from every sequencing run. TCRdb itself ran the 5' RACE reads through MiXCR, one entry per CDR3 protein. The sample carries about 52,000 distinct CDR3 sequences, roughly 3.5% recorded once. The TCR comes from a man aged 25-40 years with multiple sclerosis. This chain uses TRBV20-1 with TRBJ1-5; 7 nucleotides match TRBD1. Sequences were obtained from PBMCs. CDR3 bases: TGCAGTGCCCTGAGAGAGGGGGCCCAGCCCCAGCATTTT. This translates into CSALREGAQPQHF.